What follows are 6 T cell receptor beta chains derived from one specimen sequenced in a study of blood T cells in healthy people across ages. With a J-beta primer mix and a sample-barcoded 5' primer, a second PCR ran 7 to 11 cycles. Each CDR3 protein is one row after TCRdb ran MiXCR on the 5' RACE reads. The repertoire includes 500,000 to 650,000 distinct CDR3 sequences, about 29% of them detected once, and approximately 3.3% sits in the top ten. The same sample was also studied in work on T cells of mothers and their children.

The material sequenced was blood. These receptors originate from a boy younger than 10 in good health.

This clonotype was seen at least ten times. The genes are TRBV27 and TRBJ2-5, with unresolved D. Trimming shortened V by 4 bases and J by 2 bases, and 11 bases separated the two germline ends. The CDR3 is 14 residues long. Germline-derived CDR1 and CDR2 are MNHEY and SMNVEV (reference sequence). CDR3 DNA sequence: TGTGCCAGCAGTTCGCGACAACCGCAAGAGACCCAGTACTTC. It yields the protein CASSSRQPQETQYF.

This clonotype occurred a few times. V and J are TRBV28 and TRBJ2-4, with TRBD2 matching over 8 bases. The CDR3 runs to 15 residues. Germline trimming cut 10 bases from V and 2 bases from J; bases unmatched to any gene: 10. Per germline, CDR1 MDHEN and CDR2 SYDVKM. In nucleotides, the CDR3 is TGTGCCACCAGAGAGGCGGGGGGTACCAAAAACATTCAGTACTTC. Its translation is CATREAGGTKNIQYF. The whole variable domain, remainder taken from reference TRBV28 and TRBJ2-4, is DVKVTQSSRYLVKRTGEKVFLECVQDMDHENMFWYRQDPGLGLRLIYFSYDVKMKEKGDIPEGYSVSREKKERFSLILESASTNQTSMYLCATREAGGTKNIQYFGAGTRLSVL.

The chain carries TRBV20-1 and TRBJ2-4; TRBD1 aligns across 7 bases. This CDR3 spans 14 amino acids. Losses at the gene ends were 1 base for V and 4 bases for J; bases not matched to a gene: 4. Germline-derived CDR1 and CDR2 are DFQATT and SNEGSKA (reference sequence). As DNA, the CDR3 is TGCAGTGCTAGAGCTGCAGGGGGAAAAAACATTCAGTACTTC. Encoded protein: CSARAAGGKNIQYF.

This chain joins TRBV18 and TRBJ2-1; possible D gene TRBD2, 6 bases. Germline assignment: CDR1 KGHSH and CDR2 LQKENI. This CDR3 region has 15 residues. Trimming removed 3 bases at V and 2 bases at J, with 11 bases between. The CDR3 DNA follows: TGTGCCAGCTCACCTGATAGCGGCACCTACAATGAGCAGTTCTTC. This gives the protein CASSPDSGTYNEQFF.

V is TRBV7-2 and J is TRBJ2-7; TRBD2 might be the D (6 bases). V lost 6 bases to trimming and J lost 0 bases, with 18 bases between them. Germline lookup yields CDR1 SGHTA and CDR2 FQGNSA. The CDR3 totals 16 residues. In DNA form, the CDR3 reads TGTGCCAGCAGTCGGGGGATGGGTAGGCCCTCCTACGAGCAGTACTTC. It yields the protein CASSRGMGRPSYEQYF.

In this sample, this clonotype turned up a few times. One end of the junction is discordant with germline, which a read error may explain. The CDR3 region has the DNA TGCAGTGCCAGAGACAGGTTGGGACGGACTGAAGCTTTCTTT. Protein product: CSARDRLGRTEAFF. This rearrangement joins TRBV20-1 to TRBJ1-1; TRBD1 is a possible D gene (6 bases). CDR1 is DFQATT, CDR2 SNEGSKA, per germline (reference sequence). The CDR3 runs to 14 residues.